This T cell receptor beta chain was captured by sequencing in a study of blood T cell repertoires in COVID-19 (TCRdb year 2020). Turning to the overall study: Samples covering the acute and convalescent phases of COVID-19 were provided by collaborators in the United States, Italy and Spain. The material from the prospective study consisted of cDNA or gDNA derived from T cells, B-cell-depleted T cells, or PBMCs. The dataset comprised deeply sampled blood TCRbeta repertoires from subjects exposed to, actively infected with, or recovered from COVID-19. The repertoires were released in a freely available public database intended as a resource for research on the immune response to SARS-CoV-2. The samples were drawn from the first 160 participants of the ongoing ImmuneRACE study and from about 1,200 subjects provided by 6 global collaborators. A de-identified subject ID, COVID-19 status, age in years and sex were almost always included in the sample metadata. Where available, HLA class I and class II types were obtained from metadata supplied by the sample provider rather than from assay-based typing.

Comments on this clone: What this receptor recognizes is not known. No much larger clonotype is one base removed from it; base qualities were not supplied.

The immunoSEQ Assay, a bias-controlled multiplex PCR, was used to amplify TCRbeta CDR3 regions from genomic DNA. The source study handled its data this way. The number of nucleated cells in each sample was estimated by amplification of reference gene primers within the assay. To quantify the absolute abundance of each unique TCRbeta CDR3 rearrangement, sequence reads were collapsed and filtered. For each sample, productive Simpson clonality was calculated by taking the square root of Simpson's diversity index across productive rearrangements. Drawn from immuneACCESS, this table holds only the in-frame rearrangements with V and J called that TCRdb kept. Clones are partly lost; checked studies trace under half to an unresolved V gene and leave the rest unexplained. V and J calls and clone size follow that table, whereas D and trimming were derived from the DNA. The sample yields fewer than 90,000 clones; 86% were counted once. Jointly, the top ten make up approximately 4.4% of the sample.

Collaborating institutions collected whole blood in K2EDTA tubes following their own protocols. Collaborator samples were shipped for TCRbeta analysis as frozen whole blood, isolated PBMCs, or DNA extracted from either sample type. The study at large found these results: The quantity of clinical and demographic metadata differed by source and by participant and was supplied without curation.

Sequenced input: peripheral blood. The origin of this receptor is a man aged 50 to 59 with active or convalescent COVID-19.

The nucleotide sequence reads as follows: TGTGCCAGCCGGGGGTTTGGTCAGCCCCAGCATTTT. The resulting protein is CASRGFGQPQHF. Recombination connected TRBV28 to TRBJ1-5, with TRBD1 tentatively as D gene (5 bases match). Reading the germline V gene gives CDR1 MDHEN and CDR2 SYDVKM. The CDR3 covers 12 residues, taking in both the cysteine and the phenylalanine. Left in the record is the CDR3 DNA by itself, 36 bases read in frame from the first base. V is clipped by 8 bases and J by 6 bases, and the sequence between their germline boundaries is 11 bases long.